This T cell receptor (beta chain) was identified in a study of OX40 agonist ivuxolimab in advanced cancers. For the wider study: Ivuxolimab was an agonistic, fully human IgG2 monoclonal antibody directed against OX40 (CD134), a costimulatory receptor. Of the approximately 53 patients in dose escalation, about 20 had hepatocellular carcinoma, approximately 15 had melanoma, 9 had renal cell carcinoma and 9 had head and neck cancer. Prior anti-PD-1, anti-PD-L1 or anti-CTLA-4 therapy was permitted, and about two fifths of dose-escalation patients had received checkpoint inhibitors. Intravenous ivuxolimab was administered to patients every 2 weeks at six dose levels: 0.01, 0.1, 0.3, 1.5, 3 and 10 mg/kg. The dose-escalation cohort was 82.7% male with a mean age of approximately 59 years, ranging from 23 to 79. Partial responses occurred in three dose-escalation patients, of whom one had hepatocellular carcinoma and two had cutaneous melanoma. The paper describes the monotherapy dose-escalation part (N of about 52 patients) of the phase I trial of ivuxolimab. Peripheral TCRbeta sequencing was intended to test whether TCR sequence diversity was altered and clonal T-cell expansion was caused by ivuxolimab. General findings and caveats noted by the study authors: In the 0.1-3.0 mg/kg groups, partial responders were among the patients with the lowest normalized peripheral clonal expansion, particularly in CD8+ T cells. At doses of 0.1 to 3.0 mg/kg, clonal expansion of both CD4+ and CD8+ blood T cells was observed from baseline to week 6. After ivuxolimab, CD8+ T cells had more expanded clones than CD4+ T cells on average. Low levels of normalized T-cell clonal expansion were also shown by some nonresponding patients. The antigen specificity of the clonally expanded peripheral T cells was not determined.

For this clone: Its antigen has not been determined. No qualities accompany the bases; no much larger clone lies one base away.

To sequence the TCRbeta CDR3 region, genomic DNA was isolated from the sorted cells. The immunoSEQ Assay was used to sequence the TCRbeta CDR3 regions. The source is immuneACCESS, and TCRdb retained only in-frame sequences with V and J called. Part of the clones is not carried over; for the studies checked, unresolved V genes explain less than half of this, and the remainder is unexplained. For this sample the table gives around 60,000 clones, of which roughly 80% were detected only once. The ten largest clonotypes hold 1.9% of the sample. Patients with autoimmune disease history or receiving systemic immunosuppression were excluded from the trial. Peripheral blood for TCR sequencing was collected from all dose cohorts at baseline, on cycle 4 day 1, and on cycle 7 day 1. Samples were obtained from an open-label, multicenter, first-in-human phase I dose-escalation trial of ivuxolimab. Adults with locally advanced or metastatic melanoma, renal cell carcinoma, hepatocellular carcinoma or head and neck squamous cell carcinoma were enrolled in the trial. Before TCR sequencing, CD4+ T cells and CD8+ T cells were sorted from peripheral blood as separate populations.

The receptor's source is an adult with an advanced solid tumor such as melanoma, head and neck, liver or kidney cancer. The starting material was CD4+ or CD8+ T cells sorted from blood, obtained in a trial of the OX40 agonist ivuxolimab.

The CDR3 loop reads CASSSYSNQPQHF. The nucleotide sequence is TGTGCCAGCTCATCCTATAGCAATCAGCCCCAGCATTTT. Recombination connected TRBV18 to TRBJ1-5; the D gene cannot be resolved reliably. For CDR1 and CDR2, the germline V gene lists KGHSH and LQKENI. V and J lose 5 bases and 0 bases, and a span of 5 bases separates them. CDR3 length: 13 amino acids, cysteine to phenylalanine. Only the CDR3 part of the read is kept: 39 bases, read in frame from the first base.